Following are 9 T cell receptor beta chains from one sample sequenced in a study of response to subunit inactivated influenza vaccine. One entry per CDR3 protein, called by TCRdb with MiXCR from the RT-PCR reads. The sample carries roughly 760,000 distinct CDR3 sequences, about 20% recorded once. Sequencing used PBMCs from blood, obtained more than 4 days after vaccination. These receptor sequences come from a man aged 45-65 years who received an inactivated influenza vaccine.

V usage is TRBV10-3 and J usage is TRBJ2-1, with TRBD2 matching 9 bases. V trimming: 5 bases; J trimming: 0 bases; junction bases outside the gene matches: 17. The CDR3 spans 20 residues. Germline V lookup: CDR1 ENHRY, CDR2 SYGVKD. In DNA form, the CDR3 reads TGTGCCATCAGTACCACAAGGCCGGGAGCGGGGGGCCCCTCCTACAATGAGCAGTTCTTC. This gives the protein CAISTTRPGAGGPSYNEQFF.

This clonotype was seen more than once but under ten times. V and J are TRBV12-3 or TRBV12-4 and TRBJ2-3; D remains unclear. V lost 0 bases, J lost 6 bases, and 10 bases lay in between. The CDR3 runs 14 residues. CDR3 sequence: CASSLAPEWDTQYF. The DNA for the CDR3 is TGTGCCAGCAGTTTAGCGCCCGAGTGGGATACGCAGTATTTT.

This clonotype was seen more than once but under ten times. V gene TRBV10-3 combines with J gene TRBJ2-1; D call uncertain. Germline V gene lookup returns CDR1 ENHRY and CDR2 SYGVKD. Trimming took off 3 bases at V and 4 bases at J, with 16 bases between the two ends. There are 16 residues in the CDR3. For the CDR3, the DNA is TGTGCCATCAGTGACAAAATGGGTTCTTTATACAATGAGCAGTTCTTC. Translated: CAISDKMGSLYNEQFF.

About this clonotype itself: A junction boundary mismatches the germline segment, possibly from a read error. J is TRBJ1-5 and V is TRBV6-2 or TRBV6-3, with TRBD1 matching 7 bases. CDR1 is MNHEY and CDR2 is SVGEGT in the germline V gene. The CDR3 spans 17 residues. As DNA, the CDR3 is TGTGCCAGCAGTTACTCGACAGGACAGGTCCAGAATCAGCGCCAGCATTTT. This encodes CASSYSTGQVQNQRQHF.

The chain uses TRBV29-1 and TRBJ2-5, with 9 bases fitting TRBD1. The CDR3 runs to 14 residues. Germline-derived CDR1 and CDR2 are SQVTM and ANQGSEA. J was trimmed by 3 bases and V by 6 bases; bases with no gene match: 8. The CDR3 reads CSVERDRVKETQYF. The CDR3 nucleotides read TGCAGCGTGGAAAGGGACAGGGTTAAAGAGACCCAGTACTTC.

This clonotype was seen many times. The V gene is TRBV7-9, the J gene TRBJ1-1, with D perhaps matching TRBD1 (6 bases). Trimming shortened V by 5 bases and J by 1 base, and 11 bases separated the two germline ends. Germline-derived CDR1 and CDR2 are SEHNR and FQNEAQ (reference sequence). CDR3 length equals 14 residues. The CDR3 nucleotides read TGTGCCAGCAGCATCGGACAGCCGAACACTGAAGCTTTCTTT. It translates to CASSIGQPNTEAFF.

The table lists this clonotype with a few counts. The chain joins TRBV9 to TRBJ2-1; D not resolved. Trimming cost V 0 bases and J 0 bases, with 10 bases left between them. The germline gives CDR1 SGDLS, CDR2 YYNGEE. CDR3 length equals 16 residues. The CDR3 DNA is TGTGCCAGCAGCGTAGTGTCACAGAGCTCCTACAATGAGCAGTTCTTC. Translating it yields CASSVVSQSSYNEQFF.

In its sample, this clonotype was seen a few times. The chain employs TRBV6-2 or TRBV6-3 and TRBJ2-7, with TRBD2 identical over 10 bases. V lost 2 bases, J lost 5 bases, and 15 bases stayed unmatched. There are 18 residues in the CDR3. CDR1 is MNHEY, CDR2 SVGEGT, per germline. Here the CDR3 DNA reads TGTGCCAGCAGTTACCCGCTAGGAAGCGGGGGGGCTTTCGACGAGCAGTACTTC. Its protein is CASSYPLGSGGAFDEQYF.

V and J are TRBV4-1 and TRBJ2-3, with 7 bases fitting TRBD2. The germline CDR1 and CDR2 sequences are MGHRA and YSYEKL. The CDR3 sequence is 15 residues long. Unmatched junction bases numbered 3, after V lost 1 base and J lost 2 bases. The CDR3 loop reads CASSQVGTTTDTQYF. CDR3 nucleotide sequence: TGCGCCAGCAGCCAAGTAGGGACTACCACAGATACGCAGTATTTT.